The rows below give T cell receptor beta chains drawn from one sample of a study of cytomegalovirus exposure and HLA in healthy donors. The method was immunoSEQ multiplex PCR; TCRdb's version includes in-frame clones alone and lacks a portion of them. The repertoire has 35,000 to 55,000 clones, around 64% of them found once; the top ten carry roughly 8.9%. The sample comprised PBMCs. These receptors originate from a human donor in good health. Each CDR3 is given with its conserved first and last residue. Each record gives: clone size, D gene, V gene, J gene, CDR3 protein, CDR3 DNA. The D gene is left open where the match is weak. Only some rows state a clone size, as once, few, many or a class for expanded clones.

>few|TRBD1|TRBV2|TRBJ2-2
CASRWTGTGELFF
TGTGCCAGCAGGTGGACAGGGACCGGGGAGCTGTTTTTT
>.|.|TRBV10-3|TRBJ1-1
CAIKAGLGTEAFF
TGTGCCATCAAAGCCGGACTTGGCACTGAAGCTTTCTTT
>.|TRBD2|TRBV7-9|TRBJ2-3
CATKELAGAITDTQYF
TGTGCCACCAAGGAATTAGCGGGGGCGATCACAGATACGCAGTATTTT
>few|TRBD1|TRBV9|TRBJ1-1
CASSTGQDTEAFF
TGTGCCAGCAGCACCGGACAGGACACTGAAGCTTTCTTT
>few|.|TRBV13|TRBJ2-7
CASSLQLSYEQYF
TGTGCCAGCAGCCTTCAACTTTCCTACGAGCAGTACTTC
>.|.|TRBV11-2|TRBJ1-2
CASSLDRGGYGYTF
TGTGCCAGCAGCTTAGATCGAGGCGGGTATGGCTACACCTTC
>few|.|TRBV5-1|TRBJ2-1
CASSARGVRVEEQFF
TGCGCCAGCAGCGCGCGAGGAGTTCGGGTTGAAGAGCAGTTCTTC
>.|.|TRBV7-9|TRBJ2-1
CASSTSRGLNGQFF
TGTGCCAGCTCCACAAGCCGGGGTCTCAATGGGCAGTTCTTC
>.|TRBD2|TRBV7-8|TRBJ2-1
CASSVSGGTRREQFF
TGTGCCAGCAGCGTTAGCGGGGGGACTCGGAGAGAGCAGTTCTTC
>few|TRBD1|TRBV5-6|TRBJ1-2
CASNGQDRYGYTF
TGTGCCAGCAACGGACAGGACCGCTATGGCTACACCTTC
>once|.|TRBV7-2|TRBJ2-7
CASSLVPGYEQYF
TGTGCCAGCAGCTTAGTTCCAGGCTACGAGCAGTACTTC
>once|.|TRBV7-2|TRBJ1-2
CASSLSGGTGYGYTF
TGTGCCAGCAGCTTAAGTGGGGGAACAGGGTATGGCTACACCTTC
>.|TRBD1|TRBV9|TRBJ2-1
CASNPVGDREQFF
TGTGCCAGCAACCCCGTAGGGGACAGGGAGCAGTTCTTC
>few|.|TRBV4-1|TRBJ2-7
CASSQEDTSNYEQYF
TGCGCCAGCAGCCAAGAGGACACCTCTAACTACGAGCAGTACTTC
>few|.|TRBV5-1|TRBJ2-2
CASRPQNTGELFF
TGCGCCAGCAGGCCACAGAACACCGGGGAGCTGTTTTTT
>.|.|TRBV5-6|TRBJ2-1
CASSLFGTGNEQFF
TGTGCCAGCAGCTTGTTTGGCACGGGGAATGAGCAGTTCTTC
>few|.|TRBV5-5|TRBJ2-7
CASSRWPYEQYF
TGTGCCAGCAGCCGTTGGCCATACGAGCAGTACTTC
>few|.|TRBV25-1|TRBJ1-4
CASSEGWREKLFF
TGTGCCAGCAGTGAGGGGTGGAGGGAAAAACTGTTTTTT
>once|.|TRBV4-1|TRBJ2-7
CASSQGGPYEQYF
TGCGCCAGCAGCCAAGGGGGCCCCTACGAGCAGTACTTC
>.|.|TRBV4-1|TRBJ1-2
CASSQTGNSNYGYTF
TGCGCCAGCAGCCAAACAGGAAACTCTAACTATGGCTACACCTTC
>.|.|TRBV10-3|TRBJ2-3
CAISRNTGGTDTQYF
TGTGCCATCAGTCGTAACACAGGCGGCACAGATACGCAGTATTTT
>.|.|TRBV5-1|TRBJ1-6
CASSLAPGYNSPLHF
TGCGCCAGCAGCTTGGCACCGGGGTATAATTCACCCCTCCACTTT
>.|.|TRBV28|TRBJ1-5
CASCRQDQPQHF
TGTGCCAGCTGCCGACAGGACCAGCCCCAGCATTTT
>.|.|TRBV5-1|TRBJ2-1
CASSPTGLNEQFF
TGCGCCAGCAGCCCTACGGGGTTGAATGAGCAGTTCTTC
>.|.|TRBV4-1|TRBJ2-5
CASSQGPPRYYTQETQYF
TGCGCCAGCAGCCAGGGCCCCCCCCGATATTACACCCAAGAGACCCAGTACTTC
>few|.|TRBV11-3|TRBJ1-1
CASSLSGSNGEAFF
TGTGCCAGCAGCTTATCAGGGTCGAACGGGGAAGCTTTCTTT
>.|.|TRBV4-3|TRBJ1-3
CASSQSDSLNTIYF
TGCGCCAGCAGCCAATCGGACAGTCTTAACACCATATATTTT
>.|TRBD2|TRBV28|TRBJ2-1
CASSSGGPLGEQFF
TGTGCCAGCAGTTCGGGGGGACCTTTGGGGGAGCAGTTCTTC
>.|.|TRBV27|TRBJ1-1
CASSSSGARAFF
TGTGCCAGCAGTTCTTCAGGGGCAAGGGCTTTCTTT
>.|TRBD2|TRBV5-8|TRBJ2-1
CASSWLAGTVDEQFF
TGTGCCAGCAGCTGGCTAGCGGGGACTGTCGATGAGCAGTTCTTC
>.|.|TRBV6-5|TRBJ1-4
CASRPTGRHEKLFF
TGTGCCAGCAGGCCGACAGGAAGACATGAAAAACTGTTTTTT
>.|.|TRBV9|TRBJ1-3
CASSYYSGNTIYF
TGTGCCAGCAGCTACTACTCTGGAAACACCATATATTTT
>once|.|TRBV30|TRBJ1-5
CAWSVKGGQPQHF
TGTGCCTGGAGTGTAAAGGGCGGGCAGCCCCAGCATTTT
>.|TRBD1|TRBV10-3|TRBJ1-2
CAIRRQGVEGYTF
TGTGCCATCAGGAGACAGGGCGTAGAAGGCTACACCTTC
>.|.|TRBV27|TRBJ1-2
CASSLSAGAGGYTF
TGTGCCAGCAGTTTATCGGCGGGGGCGGGCGGCTACACCTTC
>.|.|TRBV10-3|TRBJ1-5
CAISEGGAYQPQHF
TGTGCCATCAGTGAGGGGGGGGCCTATCAGCCCCAGCATTTT
>.|TRBD1|TRBV5-1|TRBJ1-6
CASNPTGADNSPLHF
TGCGCCAGCAATCCGACAGGGGCGGATAATTCACCCCTCCACTTT
>.|.|TRBV27|TRBJ1-1
CASRHYGMENTEAFF
TGTGCCAGCAGACACTACGGCATGGAGAACACTGAAGCTTTCTTT
>.|TRBD1|TRBV19|TRBJ2-7
CASRKWTGETYEQYF
TGTGCCAGTCGCAAATGGACAGGGGAGACCTACGAGCAGTACTTC
>few|TRBD2|TRBV5-8|TRBJ2-7
CASSLVGPSGPREQYF
TGTGCCAGCAGCTTGGTTGGGCCTAGCGGGCCTCGCGAGCAGTACTTC
>.|.|TRBV7-9|TRBJ1-4
CASSGFPSATNEKLFF
TGTGCCAGCAGCGGATTCCCTAGTGCAACTAATGAAAAACTGTTTTTT
>.|TRBD2|TRBV7-7|TRBJ2-2
CASSLTILAGARGELFF
TGTGCTAGCAGCTTAACGATCCTAGCGGGGGCCAGGGGGGAGCTGTTTTTT
>.|TRBD1|TRBV19|TRBJ2-2
CASSDRGRTGELFF
TGTGCCAGTAGTGACAGGGGGCGCACCGGGGAGCTGTTTTTT
>.|TRBD2|TRBV7-7|TRBJ2-5
CASSRDYRETQYF
TGTGCCAGCAGCCGGGACTACCGAGAGACCCAGTACTTC
>.|TRBD1|TRBV11-2|TRBJ1-2
CASRLAGTGGYGYTF
TGTGCCAGCAGGTTGGCCGGGACAGGGGGGTATGGCTACACCTTC
>.|.|TRBV5-1|TRBJ2-2
CASSFLGSAGELFF
TGCGCCAGCAGCTTCTTGGGCTCCGCCGGGGAGCTGTTTTTT
>few|.|TRBV30|TRBJ1-5
CAWSETGPAGQPQHF
TGTGCCTGGAGTGAAACCGGCCCGGCAGGTCAGCCCCAGCATTTT
>.|.|TRBV10-3|TRBJ1-2
CAISESQEIYGYTF
TGTGCCATCAGTGAGTCGCAGGAAATCTATGGCTACACCTTC
>.|.|TRBV30|TRBJ2-7
CAWSRRWIGGKSDSYEQYF
TGTGCCTGGAGCCGCCGGTGGATCGGGGGTAAATCCGACTCCTACGAGCAGTACTTC
>.|TRBD1|TRBV11-2|TRBJ1-6
CASSPRDRRNSPLHF
TGTGCCAGCAGCCCGCGGGACAGGAGAAATTCACCCCTCCACTTT
>.|TRBD1|TRBV7-3|TRBJ1-1
CASSASGQGSQSEAFF
TGTGCCAGCAGCGCGTCGGGACAGGGGTCGCAATCTGAAGCTTTCTTT
>few|TRBD1|TRBV2|TRBJ1-1
CASKGQQNTEAFF
TGTGCCAGCAAGGGACAGCAGAACACTGAAGCTTTCTTT
>once|.|TRBV6-1|TRBJ2-5
CASSPQGQTQYF
TGTGCCAGCAGCCCGCAGGGGCAGACCCAGTACTTC
>.|TRBD2|TRBV6-1|TRBJ2-7
CASSERMASGQSYEQYF
TGTGCCAGCAGTGAAAGAATGGCTAGCGGACAATCCTACGAGCAGTACTTC
>.|.|TRBV15|TRBJ2-3
CATSRSWDTQYF
TGTGCCACCAGCAGGAGTTGGGATACGCAGTATTTT
>.|.|TRBV6-7|TRBJ1-6
CASSYWEGRRVGSYNSPLHF
TGTGCCAGCAGTTACTGGGAGGGGAGGAGGGTGGGCTCCTATAATTCACCCCTCCACTTT
>.|.|TRBV5-1|TRBJ2-3
CASSSQGTTDTQYF
TGCGCCAGCAGCTCTCAGGGAACCACAGATACGCAGTATTTT
>.|.|TRBV27|TRBJ1-2
CASSRTRANYGYTF
TGTGCCAGCAGTCGCACCAGGGCCAACTATGGCTACACCTTC
>once|TRBD1|TRBV6-1|TRBJ2-7
CASQPRDSSYEQYF
TGTGCCAGCCAACCCCGGGACAGTTCCTACGAGCAGTACTTC